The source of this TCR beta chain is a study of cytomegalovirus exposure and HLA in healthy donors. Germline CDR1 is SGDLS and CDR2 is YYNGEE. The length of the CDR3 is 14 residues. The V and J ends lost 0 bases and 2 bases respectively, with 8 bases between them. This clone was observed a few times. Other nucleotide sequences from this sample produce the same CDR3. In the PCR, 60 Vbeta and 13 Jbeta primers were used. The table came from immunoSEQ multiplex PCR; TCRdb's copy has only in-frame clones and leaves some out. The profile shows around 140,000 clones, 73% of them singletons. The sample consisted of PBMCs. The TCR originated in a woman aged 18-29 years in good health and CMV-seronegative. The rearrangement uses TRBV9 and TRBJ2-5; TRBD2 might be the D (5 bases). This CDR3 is CASSVGLAQETQYF. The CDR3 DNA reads TGTGCCAGCAGCGTAGGGCTAGCACAAGAGACCCAGTACTTC.